The 32 T cell receptor beta chains listed next were all sequenced from one sample in a study of molecular identifiers for immune sequencing clone quantification. From the PCR reads, TCRdb called clonotypes with MiXCR, one entry per CDR3 protein. The table has over 600,000 distinct CDR3 sequences, just under 20% seen once. The source material was naive CD8+ T cells from blood, with Jurkat cell RNA spiked in. Subset given: FACS-sorted CD8+CD4-CCR7+CD45RA+ naive T cells. The source of these receptors is a human donor in good health. Some libraries in this study had Jurkat cell RNA spiked in.

Points on this clonotype: A read error may be the cause here, since a much bigger clone is one base away. The rearrangement links TRBV7-2 to TRBJ2-2; D uncertain. V lost 3 bases and J 6 bases, leaving 17 bases between the germline ends. This CDR3 is 16 amino acids long. From germline, CDR1 is SGHTA and CDR2 FQGNSA. The CDR3 reads CASSFTAMAGSGELFF. For the CDR3, the DNA is TGTGCCAGCAGCTTTACCGCTATGGCTGGGTCCGGGGAGCTGTTTTTT.

This clonotype has a single count. A much larger clone lies one base from this, so it may be a read error. The chain combines TRBV2 with TRBJ1-5; tentatively, D is TRBD1 (6 bases). In germline, CDR1 is SNHLY, CDR2 FYNNEI. The length of the CDR3 is 14 residues. The CDR3 loop is CASRTGKGNPPQHF. CDR3 nucleotide sequence: TGTGCCAGCAGAACAGGGAAAGGCAATCCGCCCCAGCATTTT.

The table lists this clonotype with many counts. V and J are TRBV6-1 and TRBJ2-5; TRBD2 might be the D (5 bases). Between the trimmed V and J ends, which lost 1 base and 2 bases, there was a span of 8 bases. CDR1 and CDR2 (germline): MNHNS, SASEGT. The CDR3 is 14 amino acids. CDR3: CASSEERLQETQYF. The CDR3 DNA sequence: TGTGCCAGCAGTGAAGAAAGACTACAAGAGACCCAGTACTTC.

The table lists this clonotype with many counts. The rearrangement uses TRBV12-5 and TRBJ1-1; unclear D gene. Germline-derived CDR1 and CDR2 are LGHNT and FRNRAP. The V and J ends lost 7 bases and 4 bases respectively, with 4 bases between them. The CDR3 length is 10 residues. In nucleotides, the CDR3 is TGTGCTAGTGCGTTCACTGAAGCTTTCTTT. Protein product: CASAFTEAFF.

This clonotype has ten or more counts. The CDR3 here is CASSYLPPAGGPKETQYF. In DNA, the CDR3 is TGTGCCAGCAGTTACCTCCCCCCAGCGGGAGGGCCAAAAGAGACCCAGTACTTC. The gene calls are TRBV12-3 or TRBV12-4 and TRBJ2-5; 10 nucleotides match TRBD2. The CDR3 loop spans 18 amino acids. With V trimmed by 4 bases and J by 3 bases, 14 bases remained unmatched.

This clonotype was detected many times. The V gene is TRBV10-3, the J gene TRBJ2-7, with a possible D match to TRBD2 (7 bases). The V gene's germline CDR1 is ENHRY and CDR2 SYGVKD. Deletions cut 6 bases from V and 3 bases from J, with 15 bases between. The CDR3 loop spans 14 amino acids. CDR3 residues: CAIRAGGLGYEQYF. The CDR3 DNA follows: TGTGCCATCAGGGCCGGGGGGCTCGGCTACGAGCAGTACTTC.

The chain employs TRBV5-4 and TRBJ2-1; no definite D call. The CDR3 is 15 amino acids. CDR1 and CDR2 (germline): SGHNT, YYREEE (reference sequence). V dropped 4 bases and J dropped 9 bases, with 20 bases sitting between them. The CDR3: CASSTRTDPIFEQFF. The DNA of the CDR3 is TGTGCCAGCAGCACTCGGACGGACCCTATCTTTGAGCAGTTCTTC.

This clonotype was seen ten or more times. The J gene is TRBJ2-1, the V gene TRBV7-6, with a weak D call TRBD1 (5 bases). Between the trimmed V and J ends, which lost 4 bases and 7 bases, there was a span of 14 bases. The CDR3 extends over 14 amino acids. From germline, CDR1 is SGHVS and CDR2 FNYEAQ. DNA of the CDR3: TGTGCCAGCAGCTCGACAGTGGCCTCAAATGAGCAGTTCTTC. It yields the protein CASSSTVASNEQFF.

In this sample, this clonotype turned up many times. In nucleotides, the CDR3 is TGCAGTGCCCCCTGGTCAGGTCCGACAGAAGCTTTCTTT. It is translated as CSAPWSGPTEAFF. This chain joins TRBV20-1 and TRBJ1-1; D is ambiguous. The CDR3 is made up of 13 amino acids. CDR1 is DFQATT and CDR2 is SNEGSKA in the germline V gene (reference sequence). The V end lost 6 bases, the J end lost 8 bases, and 19 bases lay between the germline ends.

This clonotype was counted many times. The J gene is TRBJ2-1, the V gene TRBV13, with 8 bases lining up with TRBD1. V dropped 5 bases and J dropped 6; count of bases not matched to a gene: 9. The germline gives CDR1 PRHDT, CDR2 FYEKMQ (reference sequence). There are 15 residues in the CDR3. The CDR3: CASSNDRGPFNEQFF. CDR3 DNA: TGTGCCAGCAGCAACGACAGGGGCCCTTTCAATGAGCAGTTCTTC.

The genes are TRBV7-6 and TRBJ2-1; 9 nucleotides line up with TRBD1. Germline CDR1 reads SGHVS; CDR2 reads FNYEAQ. This CDR3 region has 15 residues. V shed 5 bases and J 8 bases; nucleotides not matched to a gene: 10. The CDR3 spells CASSALTGGGDEQFF. The CDR3 region has the DNA TGTGCCAGCAGCGCATTGACAGGGGGGGGCGATGAGCAGTTCTTC. Together with reference TRBV7-6 and TRBJ2-1, the CDR3 gives the full variable domain: GAGVSQSPRYKVTKRGQDVALRCDPISGHVSLYWYRQALGQGPEFLTYFNYEAQQDKSGLPNDRFSAERPEGSISTLTIQRTEQRDSAMYRCASSALTGGGDEQFFGPGTRLTVL.

This clonotype came up many times. The chain has TRBV20-1 and TRBJ2-3, with 12 bases identical to TRBD2. Looked up from germline, CDR1 is DFQATT and CDR2 is SNEGSKA (reference sequence). The CDR3 is 13 amino acids. The V segment lost 6 bases and the J segment 7 bases; nucleotides outside the gene matches: 5. CDR3 nucleotides: TGCAGTGCCAGACTAGCGGGAGAAAATACGCAGTATTTT. As protein: CSARLAGENTQYF.

The table lists this clonotype with a few counts. In DNA form, the CDR3 reads TGTGCCAGCAGCGTAGGGGGGACGGGAAAAGAGACCCAGTACTTC. Encoded protein: CASSVGGTGKETQYF. The chain joins TRBV9 to TRBJ2-5, with D possibly being TRBD1 or TRBD2 (5 bases each). CDR1 and CDR2 from the germline V gene are SGDLS and YYNGEE. The CDR3 covers 15 residues. V lost 0 bases, J lost 3 bases, and 12 bases lay in between.

This clonotype was detected ten times or more. CDR3 region: CASSDIDSLDYEQYF. The CDR3 nucleotides are TGCGCCAGCAGTGATATAGACTCGCTAGACTACGAGCAGTACTTC. This chain uses TRBV10-2 with TRBJ2-7; D is uncertain. Germline V lookup: CDR1 WSHSY, CDR2 SAAADI. The CDR3 has 15 amino acids. V was clipped by 3 bases and J by 3 bases, with 15 bases between them.

This clonotype occurred many times. This chain connects TRBV6-5 to TRBJ2-2; D is ambiguous. There are 15 residues in the CDR3. Trimming removed 1 base from V and 0 bases from J, with 6 bases in between. Germline V gives CDR1 MNHEY, CDR2 SVGAGI. CDR3 coding DNA: TGTGCCAGCAGTTACTACGGACCGAACACCGGGGAGCTGTTTTTT. It translates to CASSYYGPNTGELFF.

This clonotype was observed many times. The chain uses TRBV28 and TRBJ1-1, with 9 bases that match TRBD1. From germline, CDR1 is MDHEN and CDR2 SYDVKM. The trim removed 6 bases at V and 10 bases at J, leaving 3 bases unmatched. The CDR3 spans 11 residues. This CDR3 is CASRTGGIAFF. CDR3 in DNA: TGTGCCAGCAGGACAGGGGGGATAGCTTTCTTT.

With regard to this clonotype: A read error may explain this, as a much larger clone is one base away. The J gene is TRBJ2-1, the V gene TRBV20-1, with a tentative D call TRBD2 (6 bases). Trimming left V 1 base short and J 5 bases short, with 18 bases between. From germline, CDR1 is DFQATT and CDR2 SNEGSKA (reference sequence). The CDR3 totals 16 residues. CDR3: CSARAEISGNDNEQFF. The CDR3 nucleotides read TGCAGTGCTAGAGCTGAAATTAGCGGAAACGACAATGAGCAGTTCTTC.

This clonotype was observed a handful of times. The chain recombines TRBV5-6 with TRBJ2-1; TRBD2 matches at 11 bases. After removal of 0 bases from V and 6 bases from J, the junction contained 2 bases not matched to a gene. CDR3 length equals 15 residues. The germline V gene has CDR1 SGHDT and CDR2 YYEEEE. The CDR3 bases are TGTGCCAGCAGCTTGGAGGGGACTAGCGGCAATGAGCAGTTCTTC. Translating it yields CASSLEGTSGNEQFF.

Many counts were recorded for this clonotype. The chain carries TRBV9 and TRBJ2-3; tentatively, D is TRBD1 (6 bases). V lost 0 bases and J lost 4, with 9 bases in between. The CDR3 runs 14 residues. Per the germline V gene, CDR1 is SGDLS and CDR2 is YYNGEE. The CDR3 coding sequence is TGTGCCAGCAGCGTAGCAGGGGAAGCAGATACGCAGTATTTT. This gives the protein CASSVAGEADTQYF.

Note on this clonotype: A much larger clonotype is one base distant, so this may be a read error. This chain connects TRBV29-1 to TRBJ2-2; D gene unclear. The CDR3 covers 15 residues. In germline, CDR1 is SQVTM, CDR2 ANQGSEA. CDR3 sequence (DNA): TGCGGCGTTATTCCACTGGGCATAAACACCGGGGAGCTGTTTTTT. Translation gives CGVIPLGINTGELFF.

There are many counts of this clonotype. The chain's CDR3 is CASSQDASWAGVAKNIQYF. Written as DNA, the CDR3 is TGTGCCAGCAGCCAAGACGCTTCTTGGGCGGGGGTAGCCAAAAACATTCAGTACTTC. The chain employs TRBV4-2 and TRBJ2-4; 7 bases are shared with TRBD2. The CDR3 has 19 amino acids. The germline CDR1 and CDR2 sequences are LGHNA and YNFKEQ. V was pared by 0 bases and J by 0 bases, with 11 bases of the junction left unmatched.

In this sample, this clonotype turned up many times. V and J are TRBV30 and TRBJ2-3; the D is unclear. The V gene lost 2 bases and the J gene lost 6 bases, with 9 bases spanning the gap. The CDR3 has 12 amino acids. Germline values: CDR1 GTSNPN, CDR2 SVGIG (reference sequence). The CDR3 DNA reads as TGTGCCTGGAGTTCTCTCTTCGATACGCAGTATTTT. Translation: CAWSSLFDTQYF.

The table lists this clonotype with many counts. The rearrangement joins TRBV27 to TRBJ1-2; unclear D gene. The germline V gene has CDR1 MNHEY and CDR2 SMNVEV (reference sequence). Trimming left V 5 bases short and J 2 bases short, with 15 bases between. CDR3 size: 15 residues. CDR3 sequence (DNA): TGTGCCAGCAGTCGAAGCGCAGGCCCCAACTATGGCTACACCTTC. It encodes CASSRSAGPNYGYTF.

A note on this clonotype: A read error may explain this, as a much larger clone is one base away. The chain uses TRBV12-3 or TRBV12-4 and TRBJ1-3, with D possibly being TRBD1 (6 bases). CDR3 length: 15 residues. CDR3 amino acids: CAGSNGTLSGNTIYF. CDR3 nucleotide sequence: TGTGCCGGCAGTAACGGGACACTCTCTGGAAACACCATATATTTT.

This clonotype was recorded at least ten times. The V and J genes are TRBV6-6 and TRBJ1-2; 9 bases fit TRBD1. J lost 7 bases, V lost 0 bases, and 6 bases had no gene match. This CDR3 has 15 residues. Germline V gene data show CDR1 as MNHNY and CDR2 as SVGAGI (reference sequence). CDR3 nucleotides: TGTGCCAGCAGTTACTCAGGGACAGGGAAAAGTGGCTACACCTTC. Translating it yields CASSYSGTGKSGYTF.

A few counts support this clonotype. The CDR3, as DNA: TGTGCCAGCAGCGAGGTAGCGACCGGGGAGCTGTTTTTT. Residues: CASSEVATGELFF. The chain links TRBV9 to TRBJ2-2; possibly TRBD2 for D (5 bases). This CDR3 is built from 13 residues. V lost 3 bases and J 5 bases, leaving 8 bases between the germline ends. Germline V CDR1 and CDR2: SGDLS, YYNGEE. The variable domain in full, with the rest retrieved from reference TRBV9 and TRBJ2-2, is DSGVTQTPKHLITATGQRVTLRCSPRSGDLSVYWYQQSLDQGLQFLIQYYNGEERAKGNILERFSAQQFPDLHSELNLSSLELGDSALYFCASSEVATGELFFGEGSRLTVL.

In this sample, this clonotype turned up a few times. The DNA for the CDR3 is TGTGCCAGCAGCTACCCTGCTGGGGTAGCGGGACCCAATGAGCAGTTCTTC. Protein: CASSYPAGVAGPNEQFF. This chain joins TRBV7-9 and TRBJ2-1; TRBD2 matches 8 bases. This CDR3 has 17 amino acids. Germline assignment: CDR1 SEHNR and CDR2 FQNEAQ (reference sequence). With 4 bases clipped from V and 6 bases from J, the junction kept 14 bases outside the gene matches.

Only a few counts were recorded for this clonotype. The J gene is TRBJ1-5, the V gene TRBV20-1; 8 bases agree with TRBD1. The V gene end was trimmed by 0 bases and the J gene end by 4 bases; junction bases not matched to a gene: 5. CDR1 and CDR2 (germline): DFQATT, SNEGSKA (reference sequence). This CDR3 is built from 15 residues. The CDR3 coding sequence is TGCAGTGCTAGAGACAGGGGGCTATGGAATCAGCCCCAGCATTTT. It codes for CSARDRGLWNQPQHF.

This clonotype was detected only a few times. This CDR3 reads CASSFSEQAFF. CDR3 nucleotides: TGTGCCAGCAGCTTTAGCGAGCAAGCTTTCTTT. The rearrangement joins TRBV7-9 to TRBJ1-1; D unclear. Germline-derived CDR1 and CDR2 are SEHNR and FQNEAQ (reference sequence). This CDR3 region has 11 residues. V lost 3 bases to trimming and J lost 9 bases, with 8 bases between them.

This clonotype was found many times. V is TRBV4-3 and J is TRBJ2-2; weak D call: TRBD2 (7 bases). V lost 0 bases, J lost 6 bases, and 14 bases lay in between. The CDR3 length is 16 residues. From germline, CDR1 is LGHNA and CDR2 YSLEER. CDR3 DNA: TGCGCCAGCAGCCAAGAGGGGGGGCGGCTACCCGGGGAGCTGTTTTTT. Translating gives CASSQEGGRLPGELFF.

This clonotype was seen at least ten times. This sequence joins TRBV19 and TRBJ1-1, with D possibly matching TRBD1 (5 bases). The V end lost 4 bases, the J end lost 1 base, and 13 bases lay between the germline ends. In germline, CDR1 is LNHDA, CDR2 SQIVND (reference sequence). CDR3 length: 15 residues. For the CDR3, the DNA is TGTGCCAGTAGTACAGGGTCGCGGGGGAACACTGAAGCTTTCTTT. It translates to CASSTGSRGNTEAFF. Drawing the rest from reference TRBV19 and TRBJ1-1, the complete variable domain is DGGITQSPKYLFRKEGQNVTLSCEQNLNHDAMYWYRQDPGQGLRLIYYSQIVNDFQKGDIAEGYSVSREKKESFPLTVTSAQKNPTAFYLCASSTGSRGNTEAFFGQGTRLTVV.

This clonotype was counted ten times or more. The chain carries TRBV7-9 and TRBJ2-5, with 7 bases fitting TRBD1. The V and J ends lost 7 bases and 2 bases, in that order; junction bases with no gene match: 4. Germline CDR1 is SEHNR and CDR2 is FQNEAQ (reference sequence). The CDR3 loop spans 13 amino acids. This chain's CDR3 is CASTGQDQETQYF. The CDR3 nucleotides read TGTGCCAGCACTGGACAGGATCAAGAGACCCAGTACTTC.